This TCR beta chain was captured in a study of control samples from healthy donors and cancer patients. Profiled with immunoSEQ multiplex PCR; TCRdb holds only in-frame clones, not every one. Of about 59,000 clones listed, around 87% are singletons. This clone was found once. V trimming: 3 bases; J trimming: 4 bases; junction bases outside the gene matches: 4. Germline loops: CDR1 KGHSH, CDR2 LQKENI. The CDR3 has 14 residues. This TCR was recovered from a woman aged 60-75 years with lung cancer. Material for sequencing was PBMCs. The gene calls are TRBV18 and TRBJ1-2; 8 bases fit TRBD1. CDR3 sequence reads: CASSPKQGGYGYTF. The CDR3 DNA is TGTGCCAGCTCACCCAAACAGGGGGGCTATGGCTACACCTTC.